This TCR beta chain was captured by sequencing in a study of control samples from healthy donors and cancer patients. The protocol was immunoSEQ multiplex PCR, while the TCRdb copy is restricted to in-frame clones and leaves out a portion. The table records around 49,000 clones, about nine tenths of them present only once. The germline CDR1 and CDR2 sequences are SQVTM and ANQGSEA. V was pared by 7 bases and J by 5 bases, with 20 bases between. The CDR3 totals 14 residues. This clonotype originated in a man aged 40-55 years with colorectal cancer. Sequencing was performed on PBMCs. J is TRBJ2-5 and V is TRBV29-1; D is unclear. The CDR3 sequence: CSAGSMLVLETQYF. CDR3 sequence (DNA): TGCAGCGCTGGGTCTATGTTAGTACTTGAGACCCAGTACTTC.